This T cell receptor (beta chain) was found in a study of blood T cell repertoires in COVID-19. At the level of the study: Nucleic acid was either cDNA or gDNA, and it came from T cells, B-cell-depleted T cells, or PBMCs.

The V segment lost 5 bases and the J segment 3 bases; nucleotides outside the gene matches: 6. Per germline, CDR1 SGHVS and CDR2 FQNEAQ. CDR3 length equals 14 residues. As originally analysed: The assay estimated nucleated cells by amplifying reference gene primers. Sequencing used immunoSEQ multiplex PCR; TCRdb keeps in-frame clones, though not all of them. V, J and clone size are those of that table, while D and trimming were read from the DNA. The sample shows 400,000 or so clones, around 87% of them seen only once. The gene calls are TRBV7-8 and TRBJ2-7; 8 nucleotides align to TRBD1. The clonotype originates from a man in his forties in a cohort exposed to, infected with or recovered from COVID-19 (not recorded which). Sequenced: PBMCs or T cells enriched from blood (not recorded which). The CDR3 protein is CASSPRDRGYEQYF. Written as DNA, the CDR3 is TGTGCCAGCAGCCCTAGAGACAGGGGCTACGAGCAGTACTTC.